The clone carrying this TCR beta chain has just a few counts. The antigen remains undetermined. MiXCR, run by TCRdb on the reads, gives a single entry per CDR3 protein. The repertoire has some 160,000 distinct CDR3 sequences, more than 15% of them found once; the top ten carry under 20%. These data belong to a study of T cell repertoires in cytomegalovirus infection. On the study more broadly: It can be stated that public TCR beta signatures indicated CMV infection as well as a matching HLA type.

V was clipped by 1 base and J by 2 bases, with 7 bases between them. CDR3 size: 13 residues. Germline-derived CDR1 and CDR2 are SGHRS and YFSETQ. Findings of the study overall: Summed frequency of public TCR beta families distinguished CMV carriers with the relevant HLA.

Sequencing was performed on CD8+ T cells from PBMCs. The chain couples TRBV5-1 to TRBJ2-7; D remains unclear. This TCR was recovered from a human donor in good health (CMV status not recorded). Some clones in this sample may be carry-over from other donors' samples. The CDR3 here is CASSLRVPYEQYF. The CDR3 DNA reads TGCGCCAGCAGCTTGCGGGTCCCCTACGAGCAGTACTTC.